The 30 T cell receptor beta chains listed next were all sequenced from one sample in a study of blood T cells in healthy people across ages (dated by TCRdb to about 2015). The library was built by means of 5' RACE. Sequencer: Illumina HiSeq 2500. A second PCR of roughly 7 to 11 cycles was performed with a sample-barcoded 5' primer and a J-beta primer mix. Clones were called with MiXCR by TCRdb after fastp trimmed the public reads at Q25, and only in-frame beta chains were retained. Here each entry gathers all rows of one CDR3 protein and keeps the most common genes and DNA. The sample contains around 1.5 million distinct CDR3 sequences, approximately 32% of them found a single time. The top ten clonotypes cover about 11% of the sample. Sequenced sample: blood. The receptors shown here come from a woman in her 30s in good health.

This clonotype was seen ten or more times. This sequence joins TRBV29-1 and TRBJ2-5, with 8 bases fitting TRBD2. CDR3 length: 15 residues. The V gene end was trimmed by 0 bases and the J gene end by 5 bases; junction bases not matched to a gene: 8. Per germline, CDR1 SQVTM and CDR2 ANQGSEA. Here the CDR3 reads CSVEEGRGAVETQYF. CDR3 nucleotide sequence: TGCAGCGTTGAAGAAGGGCGGGGGGCAGTGGAGACCCAGTACTTC.

This clonotype was seen only once. One junction end does not reproduce the germline sequence, and a read error may be involved. The V and J genes are TRBV13 and TRBJ2-2; TRBD2 aligns across 8 bases. CDR1 PRHDT and CDR2 FYEKMQ come from the germline V gene (reference sequence). This CDR3 contains 14 residues. The CDR3 sequence is CAGSPIAGSGELFF. The DNA for the CDR3 is TGTGCCGGCAGCCCAATAGCGGGATCCGGGGAGCTGTTTTTT.

The table lists this clonotype with a few counts. The rearrangement joins TRBV11-2 to TRBJ2-7; 10 positions match TRBD2. The closer fit of TRBJ2-5 to the DNA end suggests the J call may be wrong. The germline CDR1 and CDR2 sequences are SGHAT and FQNNGV. The CDR3 consists of 16 residues. This chain's CDR3 is CASSLVLAGGEETQYF. The CDR3 DNA reads as TGTGCCAGCAGCTTAGTTTTAGCGGGAGGAGAGGAGACCCAGTACTTC.

The rearrangement uses TRBV10-1 and TRBJ2-7; unclear D gene. Trimming removed 6 bases at V and 3 bases at J, with 15 bases between. Germline V gene data show CDR1 as WNHNN and CDR2 as SYGVQD (reference sequence). This CDR3 is 14 amino acids long. Here the CDR3 reads CASRDGGTNYEQYF. The CDR3, as DNA: TGCGCCAGCAGGGATGGCGGCACTAACTACGAGCAGTACTTC.

About this clonotype itself: It may be a read error: a sequence one base away is much more abundant. The V gene is TRBV20-1, the J gene TRBJ2-5; D is perhaps TRBD2 (7 bases). The CDR3 runs 14 residues. The germline gives CDR1 DFQATT, CDR2 SNEGSKA (reference sequence). Trimming took off 4 bases at V and 11 bases at J, with 23 bases between the two ends. CDR3 protein: CSATLPGGGNEQYF. The CDR3 nucleotides read TGCAGTGCTACCTTACCGGGGGGCGGGAATGAGCAGTACTTC.

At least ten counts were recorded for this clonotype. The chain recombines TRBV29-1 with TRBJ2-7; 7 bases fit TRBD2. Germline CDR1 is SQVTM and CDR2 is ANQGSEA. The CDR3 sequence is 13 residues long. The V gene end was trimmed by 7 bases and the J gene end by 6 bases; junction bases not matched to a gene: 12. In nucleotides, the CDR3 is TGCAGCGCCAAGACTAACTCGGGGGGCGAGCAGTACTTC. This translates into CSAKTNSGGEQYF.

This clonotype was counted a few times. The chain links TRBV4-1 to TRBJ2-2; D ambiguous. Deletions cut 0 bases from V and 2 bases from J, with 7 bases between. There are 15 residues in the CDR3. CDR1 MGHRA and CDR2 YSYEKL come from the germline V gene. CDR3 sequence (DNA): TGCGCCAGCAGCCAAGATGCGCAAAACACCGGGGAGCTGTTTTTT. This sequence encodes CASSQDAQNTGELFF.

This sequence joins TRBV11-3 and TRBJ2-1; tentatively, D is TRBD1 (6 bases). V lost 0 bases, J lost 10 bases, and 19 bases lay in between. CDR3 length equals 16 residues. Per germline, CDR1 SGHNT and CDR2 YENEEA. The chain's CDR3 is CASSLDGPGETYEQFF. Here the CDR3 DNA reads TGTGCCAGCAGCTTAGATGGGCCAGGGGAAACTTACGAGCAGTTCTTC. Full variable domain (missing parts from reference TRBV11-3 and TRBJ2-1): EAGVVQSPRYKIIEKKQPVAFWCNPISGHNTLYWYLQNLGQGPELLIRYENEEAVDDSQLPKDRFSAERLKGVDSTLKIQPAELGDSAVYLCASSLDGPGETYEQFFGPGTRLTVL.

In this sample, this clonotype turned up a few times. The J gene is TRBJ2-7, the V gene TRBV6-6; TRBD2 matches at 9 bases. The CDR3 has 15 amino acids. J gave up 7 bases and V 7 bases, and 14 bases lay outside the gene matches. Looked up from germline, CDR1 is MNHNY and CDR2 is SVGAGI (reference sequence). CDR3 DNA: TGTGCCAGCAAAAATAGCGGGGGCTCTTCTTGGGAGCAGTACTTC. Translating it yields CASKNSGGSSWEQYF.

V gene TRBV7-6 combines with J gene TRBJ2-3; TRBD2 is a possible D gene (6 bases). The CDR3 runs to 16 residues. Germline values: CDR1 SGHVS, CDR2 FNYEAQ. Trimming cost V 5 bases and J 0 bases, with 15 bases left between them. The CDR3 reads CASSPHSGSSTDTQYF. The CDR3 DNA reads TGTGCCAGCAGCCCCCACAGCGGGTCTAGCACAGATACGCAGTATTTT.

In its sample, this clonotype was seen many times. V usage is TRBV15 and J usage is TRBJ2-7; maybe TRBD2 (5 bases). V was trimmed by 1 base and J by 6 bases, leaving 10 bases between them. The CDR3 runs 13 residues. The germline gives CDR1 LNHNV, CDR2 YYDKDF (reference sequence). CDR3 loop: CATSRGELREQYF. CDR3 in DNA: TGTGCCACCAGCAGAGGGGAGCTTCGCGAGCAGTACTTC.

A note on this clonotype: A read error may produce the germline difference seen at one junction end. The chain has TRBV27 and TRBJ1-5; D might be TRBD1 (5 bases). The CDR3 totals 14 residues. Germline CDR1 reads MNHEY; CDR2 reads SMNVEV (reference sequence). The CDR3 DNA is TGTGCCGGCAGTTTATTAGGGGGCAATCAGCCCCAGCATTTT. It yields the protein CAGSLLGGNQPQHF.

The V call is TRBV6-5, the J call TRBJ2-7; D is perhaps TRBD2 (5 bases). The V end was cut by 6 bases, the J end by 1 base, with 10 bases between. Germline V gene data show CDR1 as MNHEY and CDR2 as SVGAGI. This CDR3 has 13 amino acids. The CDR3 sequence is CASSPCGSYEQYF. The CDR3 region has the DNA TGTGCCAGCAGCCCCTGCGGGTCCTACGAGCAGTACTTC.

The rearrangement links TRBV3-1 to TRBJ2-5; D gene uncertain. The CDR3 length is 13 residues. CDR1 and CDR2 from the germline V gene are LGHDT and YNNKEL (reference sequence). The V gene lost 4 bases and the J gene lost 5 bases, with 11 bases spanning the gap. The CDR3 region is CASSPKGMETQYF. CDR3 bases: TGTGCCAGCAGCCCCAAGGGTATGGAGACCCAGTACTTC.

This clonotype has just a few counts. V is TRBV6-5 and J is TRBJ1-5, with D possibly matching TRBD1 (5 bases). Trimming cost V 0 bases and J 4 bases, with 28 bases left between them. CDR1 and CDR2 from the germline V gene are MNHEY and SVGAGI. This CDR3 has 21 residues. CDR3 sequence reads: CASSYSIEFGGRRGKNQPQHF. The DNA for the CDR3 is TGTGCCAGCAGTTACTCGATTGAATTCGGTGGGCGCCGGGGGAAAAATCAGCCCCAGCATTTT.

CDR3: CASRGMGQDYGYTF. The CDR3 DNA follows: TGTGCCAGCAGGGGTATGGGACAGGACTATGGCTACACCTTC. The V gene is TRBV6-1, the J gene TRBJ1-2; TRBD1 agrees at 8 bases. The V and J ends lost 6 bases and 3 bases, in that order; junction bases with no gene match: 6. Germline CDR1 and CDR2: MNHNS and SASEGT. There are 14 residues in the CDR3.

This clonotype was observed a few times. Here the CDR3 DNA reads TGCGCCAGCAGCTTGGCCCAGTCCCACGAGCAGTACTTC. It yields the protein CASSLAQSHEQYF. This chain uses TRBV5-1 with TRBJ2-7; D remains unclear. CDR1 is SGHRS and CDR2 is YFSETQ in the germline V gene. This CDR3 is built from 13 residues. Between the trimmed V and J ends, which lost 0 bases and 5 bases, there was a span of 9 bases.

The chain joins TRBV7-6 to TRBJ2-5; 7 bases match TRBD2. Germline CDR1 reads SGHVS; CDR2 reads FNYEAQ. The CDR3 is made up of 15 amino acids. Trimming cost V 8 bases and J 2 bases; bases outside gene matches: 11. The chain's CDR3 is CASGSGGSPQETQYF. CDR3 nucleotide sequence: TGTGCCAGCGGTTCGGGGGGTTCTCCGCAAGAGACCCAGTACTTC.

The V gene is TRBV9, the J gene TRBJ2-3, with TRBD2 as a possible D gene (6 bases). The V gene's germline CDR1 is SGDLS and CDR2 YYNGEE. The length of the CDR3 is 16 residues. Trimming cost V 3 bases and J 2 bases, with 16 bases left between them. The CDR3 sequence: CASSAALAANTDTQYF. CDR3 DNA: TGTGCCAGCAGCGCAGCATTAGCGGCTAACACAGATACGCAGTATTTT.

The chain couples TRBV6-1 to TRBJ2-7; weak D call: TRBD2 (7 bases). Trimming stripped 2 bases from V and 3 bases from J, with 23 bases between. CDR1 MNHNS and CDR2 SASEGT come from the germline V gene. The CDR3 covers 18 residues. The DNA for the CDR3 is TGTGCCAGCAGTGAATGGGGGGGGGCGGAGGCACAATACTACGAGCAGTACTTC. Its translation is CASSEWGGAEAQYYEQYF.

This clonotype has more than one count but fewer than ten. The chain links TRBV7-9 to TRBJ2-3, with TRBD2 matching over 10 bases. The CDR3 contains 16 residues. V was pared by 3 bases and J by 4 bases, with 7 bases of the junction left unmatched. The germline gives CDR1 SEHNR, CDR2 FQNEAQ (reference sequence). Here the CDR3 DNA reads TGTGCCAGCAGCTTCTCGAGACTAGCGGGTTCAGATACGCAGTATTTT. It encodes CASSFSRLAGSDTQYF.

Only a few counts were recorded for this clonotype. The CDR3 DNA reads as TGCAGCGTTGAACAGGCCTACAATGAGCAGTTCTTC. Encoded protein: CSVEQAYNEQFF. This chain links TRBV29-1 with TRBJ2-1; D unclear. The CDR3 totals 12 residues. V lost 2 bases to trimming and J lost 2 bases, with 4 bases between them. Germline CDR1 SQVTM, CDR2 ANQGSEA.

V usage is TRBV20-1 and J usage is TRBJ2-7, with a possible D match to TRBD1 (6 bases). V shed 3 bases and J shed 5 bases, with 14 bases lying between them. The CDR3 contains 13 residues. The germline V gene encodes CDR1 DFQATT and CDR2 SNEGSKA (reference sequence). The CDR3 sequence: CSARSLTGNEQYF. The CDR3 DNA reads as TGCAGTGCTAGGTCGCTTACAGGGAACGAGCAGTACTTC.

J is TRBJ1-1 and V is TRBV7-9; no reliable D call. Germline assignment: CDR1 SEHNR and CDR2 FQNEAQ (reference sequence). Trimming cost V 5 bases and J 6 bases, with 16 bases left between them. The CDR3 covers 14 residues. Written as DNA, the CDR3 is TGTGCCAGCAGCCCCGGGCCAAGGACCTCTGAAGCTTTCTTT. It yields the protein CASSPGPRTSEAFF.

In nucleotides, the CDR3 is TGTGCCAGCAGTGATGGGAGGGGCGAGCAGTACTTC. Its protein is CASSDGRGEQYF. This chain connects TRBV2 to TRBJ2-4, with 7 positions matching TRBD2. The J call is in doubt because the DNA end fits TRBJ2-7 better. This CDR3 has 12 amino acids. The germline CDR1 and CDR2 sequences are SNHLY and FYNNEI.

This chain joins TRBV29-1 and TRBJ2-3; tentatively, D is TRBD2 (5 bases). Trimming shortened V by 0 bases and J by 2 bases, and 15 bases separated the two germline ends. Germline V CDR1 and CDR2: SQVTM, ANQGSEA. The CDR3 is 16 residues long. The DNA for the CDR3 is TGCAGCGTTGAAGATGAAACGGGAACTTCCACAGATACGCAGTATTTT. Its protein is CSVEDETGTSTDTQYF.

This chain uses TRBV5-6 with TRBJ2-3; no definite D call. This CDR3 is built from 17 residues. Per the germline V gene, CDR1 is SGHDT and CDR2 is YYEEEE. The ends were cut back, 4 bases at V and 5 bases at J, with 23 bases in the middle. The CDR3 loop reads CASSPTSDPISVDTQYF. As DNA, the CDR3 is TGTGCCAGCAGCCCAACCAGCGACCCAATATCTGTAGATACGCAGTATTTT.

The chain is built from TRBV6-1 and TRBJ2-7; maybe TRBD1 (5 bases). Germline V CDR1 and CDR2: MNHNS, SASEGT. Trimming stripped 6 bases from V and 3 bases from J, with 15 bases between. This CDR3 is built from 14 residues. The CDR3 bases are TGTGCCAGCAGGCCTCCAGGGCCCCTCTACGAGCAGTACTTC. The encoded protein is CASRPPGPLYEQYF.

This clonotype has more than one count but fewer than ten. This chain connects TRBV7-9 to TRBJ1-2; 8 positions match TRBD1. Trimming at V came to 5 bases and at J to 3 bases, leaving 8 bases not matched to a gene. Germline V gene sequence: CDR1 SEHNR, CDR2 FQNEAQ (reference sequence). CDR3 length equals 15 residues. The CDR3 sequence is CASSPRQGQHYGYTF. The DNA for the CDR3 is TGTGCCAGCAGCCCTAGACAGGGGCAACACTATGGCTACACCTTC.

Only a few counts were recorded for this clonotype. CDR3 loop: CASSQEGPYNALRRRVNYGYTF. CDR3 nucleotide sequence: TGTGCCAGCAGCCAAGAAGGCCCCTACAATGCCCTTCGGCGGCGGGTCAACTATGGCTACACCTTC. The chain has TRBV3-1 and TRBJ1-2; D unclear. Germline loops: CDR1 LGHDT, CDR2 YNNKEL (reference sequence). The CDR3 contains 22 residues. V dropped 0 bases and J dropped 2 bases, with 31 bases sitting between them.